Included here is one TCR beta chain sequence, with context. Its antigen remains unknown. TCRdb's table, derived via immunoSEQ multiplex PCR, lists solely in-frame clones and lacks some. This table has roughly 30,000 clones, around 90% appearing once. This entry belongs to a study of T cells in localized non-small cell lung cancer. Study-wide results and limits: Measurement of T cell clonality placed uninvolved adjacent lung highest, above the level in tumor. The tumor had only one region sequenced, so heterogeneity remains possible. When the top 100 tumor clones were examined, a median around 61 of them also appeared in the adjacent lung, which was paired and uninvolved.

The sequence was obtained from a female donor over 55 with stage I lung adenocarcinoma. This specimen consisted of peripheral blood, obtained before any cancer treatment.

CDR3 sequence reads: CASSSRTSNYEQYF. For the CDR3, the DNA is TGTGCCAGCAGCTCCCGGACTTCTAACTACGAGCAGTACTTC. This chain connects TRBV7-2 to TRBJ2-7; a possible D gene is TRBD2 (5 bases). Between the trimmed V and J ends, which lost 4 bases and 3 bases, there was a span of 13 bases. Germline assignment: CDR1 SGHTA and CDR2 FQGNSA. This CDR3 is 14 amino acids long.